One and the same sample provided the 17 T cell receptor beta chains below, sequenced in a study of PD-1 blockade in mismatch repair-deficient tumors. Repertoires were generated with immunoSEQ multiplex PCR, while TCRdb's copy carries only in-frame clones and drops some. The sample shows just over 25,000 clones, approximately 84% of them seen only once. Sequencing used PBMCs, obtained before pembrolizumab treatment. These TCRs come from an adult with mismatch repair-deficient cancer.

The chain links TRBV7-9 to TRBJ2-2; a possible D gene is TRBD2 (6 bases). This CDR3 has 14 amino acids. V dropped 3 bases and J dropped 4 bases, with 9 bases sitting between them. The germline CDR1 and CDR2 sequences are SEHNR and FQNEAQ (reference sequence). CDR3 in DNA: TGTGCCAGCAGCTTGGAGGGAGCCACCGGGGAGCTGTTTTTT. Translation: CASSLEGATGELFF.

V usage is TRBV30 and J usage is TRBJ1-1; 7 bases line up with TRBD1. The CDR3 is 16 amino acids. CDR1 and CDR2 (germline): GTSNPN, SVGIG (reference sequence). With 4 bases clipped from V and 0 bases from J, the junction kept 11 bases outside the gene matches. CDR3 region: CAWNDRAAWMNTEAFF. The CDR3 bases are TGTGCCTGGAATGACAGGGCCGCCTGGATGAACACTGAAGCTTTCTTT. The full variable domain, with the rest looked up from reference TRBV30 and TRBJ1-1, is SQTIHQWPATLVQPVGSPLSLECTVEGTSNPNLYWYRQAAGRGLQLLFYSVGIGQISSEVPQNLSASRPQDRQFILSSKKLLLSDSGFYLCAWNDRAAWMNTEAFFGQGTRLTVV.

V usage is TRBV29-1 and J usage is TRBJ2-7; weak D call: TRBD2 (6 bases). This CDR3 spans 14 amino acids. The germline gives CDR1 SQVTM, CDR2 ANQGSEA. The germline V and J ends were trimmed by 4 bases and 4 bases, with 17 bases remaining between them. DNA for the CDR3: TGCAGCGTTGTACTAGCCGACCGTGGGTACGAGCAGTACTTC. It translates to CSVVLADRGYEQYF.

The chain links TRBV5-1 to TRBJ1-2; D is unclear. The CDR3 loop spans 13 amino acids. Per germline, CDR1 SGHRS and CDR2 YFSETQ. Trimming removed 6 bases from V and 0 bases from J, with 9 bases in between. The CDR3 bases are TGCGCCAGCACCAGTGAAGCTAACTATGGCTACACCTTC. Protein: CASTSEANYGYTF.

The V gene is TRBV15, the J gene TRBJ1-1, with 9 bases lining up with TRBD1. V lost 0 bases to trimming and J lost 10 bases; unmatched junction nucleotides: 6. This CDR3 region has 14 residues. Germline V gene data show CDR1 as LNHNV and CDR2 as YYDKDF (reference sequence). The CDR3 reads CATSRDSTGGRAFF. In nucleotides, the CDR3 is TGTGCCACCAGCAGAGACTCGACAGGGGGACGAGCTTTCTTT. Combining the CDR3 with reference TRBV15 and TRBJ1-1 gives the whole variable domain DAMVIQNPRYQVTQFGKPVTLSCSQTLNHNVMYWYQQKSSQAPKLLFHYYDKDFNNEADTPDNFQSRRPNTSFCFLDIRSPGLGDTAMYLCATSRDSTGGRAFFGQGTRLTVV.

This clone was seen just once. CDR3 sequence reads: CASSFGPPSGENTGELFF. The CDR3 DNA is TGCGCCAGCAGCTTCGGACCTCCTAGCGGAGAAAACACCGGGGAGCTGTTTTTT. V usage is TRBV5-1 and J usage is TRBJ2-2; 7 bases align to TRBD2. Per germline, CDR1 SGHRS and CDR2 YFSETQ. This CDR3 spans 18 amino acids. V lost 2 bases, J lost 2 bases, and 12 bases stayed unmatched. The entire variable domain, with the rest obtained from reference TRBV5-1 and TRBJ2-2, is as follows: KAGVTQTPRYLIKTRGQQVTLSCSPISGHRSVSWYQQTPGQGLQFLFEYFSETQRNKGNFPGRFSGRQFSNSRSEMNVSTLELGDSALYLCASSFGPPSGENTGELFFGEGSRLTVL.

The gene calls are TRBV9 and TRBJ1-3; D remains ambiguous. There are 16 residues in the CDR3. CDR1 is SGDLS, CDR2 YYNGEE, per germline. Trimming shortened V by 0 bases and J by 0 bases, and 10 bases separated the two germline ends. The CDR3 reads CASSVARVSSGNTIYF. CDR3 bases: TGTGCCAGCAGCGTAGCTCGGGTGAGCTCTGGAAACACCATATATTTT.

This clone was seen only a few times. The rearrangement uses TRBV18 and TRBJ1-5; 11 positions agree with TRBD1. The germline V gene has CDR1 KGHSH and CDR2 LQKENI. The V segment lost 0 bases and the J segment 5 bases; nucleotides outside the gene matches: 0. The CDR3 is made up of 15 amino acids. The CDR3 nucleotides read TGTGCCAGCTCACCACCGGGACAGGGGGATCAGCCCCAGCATTTT. As protein: CASSPPGQGDQPQHF.

This clone was found a few times. The chain is built from TRBV27 and TRBJ1-1; TRBD1 aligns across 8 bases. This CDR3 is 14 amino acids long. Germline trimming cut 4 bases from V and 4 bases from J; bases unmatched to any gene: 5. Per the germline V gene, CDR1 is MNHEY and CDR2 is SMNVEV (reference sequence). CDR3 nucleotides: TGTGCCAGCAGTTCAGGACAGGGAAGCACTGAAGCTTTCTTT. Protein product: CASSSGQGSTEAFF.

This clone was detected once. Germline is not matched at one junction end, which may reflect a read error. The chain uses TRBV6-5 and TRBJ2-7; D possibly corresponds to TRBD1 (5 bases). CDR1 MNHEY and CDR2 SVGAGI come from the germline V gene. This CDR3 is built from 15 residues. The CDR3 spells CASTYFDSSSYEQYF. The CDR3 nucleotides read TGTGCCAGCACTTACTTTGACAGTAGCTCCTACGAGCAGTACTTC.

This sequence joins TRBV30 and TRBJ1-2, with D unclear. There are 14 residues in the CDR3. V shed 0 bases and J shed 4 bases, with 12 bases lying between them. Germline CDR1 is GTSNPN and CDR2 is SVGIG (reference sequence). The chain's CDR3 is CAWSVRSFGYGYTF. CDR3 nucleotides: TGTGCCTGGAGTGTACGGAGTTTTGGCTATGGCTACACCTTC.

The chain joins TRBV9 to TRBJ2-1; the D gene is possibly TRBD2 (7 bases). Germline V gene data show CDR1 as SGDLS and CDR2 as YYNGEE. This CDR3 comprises 16 residues. Trimming removed 4 bases from V and 4 bases from J, with 18 bases in between. CDR3 bases: TGTGCCAGCAGCCCCACGGGGGGCGGGGGATACAATGAGCAGTTCTTC. Its protein is CASSPTGGGGYNEQFF.

This chain connects TRBV4-2 to TRBJ2-4, with D possibly matching TRBD2 (6 bases). With 3 bases removed from V and 1 base from J, the gap between germline ends came to 10 bases. Germline V gene sequence: CDR1 LGHNA, CDR2 YNFKEQ. The CDR3 sequence is 15 residues long. CDR3 region: CASSQPSEAKNIQYF. The DNA of the CDR3 is TGTGCCAGCAGCCAGCCTAGCGAGGCCAAAAACATTCAGTACTTC.

The rearrangement joins TRBV28 to TRBJ2-7; 12 nucleotides line up with TRBD2. The CDR3 has 16 residues. V shed 5 bases, J shed 5 bases, and the junction held 10 bases outside the gene matches. Germline CDR1 is MDHEN and CDR2 is SYDVKM. This CDR3 reads CASSLLRTSGIHEQYF. The CDR3 nucleotides are TGTGCCAGCAGTCTCCTCAGGACTAGCGGGATCCACGAGCAGTACTTC.

The chain couples TRBV16 to TRBJ1-1; D is unresolved. Trimming shortened V by 4 bases and J by 7 bases, and 7 bases separated the two germline ends. The CDR3 spans 11 residues. The germline CDR1 and CDR2 sequences are KGHSY and FQNENV. Here the CDR3 DNA reads TGTGCCAGCAGCCTTCTAAGTGAAGCTTTCTTT. Translating it yields CASSLLSEAFF.

This chain connects TRBV27 to TRBJ2-1; 13 positions match TRBD2. This CDR3 is 14 amino acids long. J was trimmed by 4 bases and V by 6 bases; bases with no gene match: 0. Germline CDR1 MNHEY, CDR2 SMNVEV (reference sequence). CDR3 sequence (DNA): TGTGCCAGCAGACTAGCGGGAGGGTACAATGAGCAGTTCTTC. Protein product: CASRLAGGYNEQFF.

The chain uses TRBV7-2 and TRBJ2-1; tentative D call: TRBD2 (6 bases). This CDR3 region has 15 residues. The V and J ends lost 4 bases and 2 bases respectively, with 12 bases between them. Germline values: CDR1 SGHTA, CDR2 FQGNSA. Here the CDR3 reads CASSSGTPTYNEQFF. CDR3 sequence (DNA): TGTGCCAGCAGCTCTGGGACTCCTACCTACAATGAGCAGTTCTTC.